Presented here are 22 T cell receptor beta chains from one specimen sequenced in a study of blood T cell repertoires in COVID-19. Clones were read by immunoSEQ multiplex PCR, and TCRdb kept only the in-frame ones, dropping some. The table lists some 180,000 clones, around nine tenths of them singletons. What was sequenced was peripheral blood. The receptors come from a man in his forties with active or convalescent COVID-19.

This rearrangement joins TRBV3-1 (or the pseudogene TRBV3-2) to TRBJ2-1, with TRBD2 matching 8 bases. There are 18 residues in the CDR3. The V gene end was trimmed by 4 bases and the J gene end by 4 bases; junction bases not matched to a gene: 15. Germline lookup yields CDR1 LGHDT and CDR2 YNNKEL (reference sequence). CDR3 sequence (DNA): TGTGCCAGCAGCCCCGGATCAGAAACTAGCGGCGAATACAATGAGCAGTTCTTC. Protein sequence: CASSPGSETSGEYNEQFF.

In its sample, this clone was seen a few times. CDR3 nucleotides: TGTGCCAGCAGCTTTCAGCGGGAACTTCAAGAGACCCAGTACTTC. Residues: CASSFQRELQETQYF. This chain connects TRBV7-9 to TRBJ2-5; 7 bases map to TRBD2. V lost 3 bases and J lost 2; bases outside the gene matches: 6. The CDR3 runs to 15 residues. Germline lookup yields CDR1 SEHNR and CDR2 FQNEAQ (reference sequence).

The chain has TRBV10-3 and TRBJ1-5; weak D call: TRBD1 (5 bases). Germline CDR1 ENHRY, CDR2 SYGVKD. This CDR3 contains 15 residues. The V end lost 4 bases, the J end lost 4 bases, and 14 bases lay between the germline ends. Written as DNA, the CDR3 is TGTGCCATCAGTGCTCTAGGGGCAGGGAATCAGCCCCAGCATTTT. This codes for CAISALGAGNQPQHF.

CDR3 loop: CASSQDPRFYEQFF. The CDR3, as DNA: TGTGCCAGCAGCCAAGATCCGCGTTTCTATGAGCAGTTCTTC. V and J are TRBV3-1 (or the pseudogene TRBV3-2) and TRBJ2-1; D remains unclear. There are 14 residues in the CDR3. The germline gives CDR1 LGHDT, CDR2 YNNKEL (reference sequence). Trimming cost V 0 bases and J 8 bases, with 11 bases left between them.

This chain joins TRBV5-1 and TRBJ2-2; 7 nucleotides agree with TRBD2. This CDR3 is built from 18 residues. V lost 3 bases to trimming and J lost 0 bases; unmatched junction nucleotides: 11. CDR1 is SGHRS and CDR2 is YFSETQ in the germline V gene. The DNA of the CDR3 is TGCGCCAGCAGCTCGCCATCCCCGGGACTATCGAACACCGGGGAGCTGTTTTTT. Protein sequence: CASSSPSPGLSNTGELFF.

V is TRBV6-1 and J is TRBJ2-7, with D unresolved. The CDR3 is 15 residues long. Germline V gene lookup returns CDR1 MNHNS and CDR2 SASEGT. V lost 3 bases and J lost 0, with 12 bases in between. The CDR3 nucleotides read TGTGCCAGCAGTGAGATGCTAGACGTCTCCTACGAGCAGTACTTC. Its translation: CASSEMLDVSYEQYF.

The V call is TRBV19, the J call TRBJ1-5; D is undetermined. Germline CDR1 LNHDA, CDR2 SQIVND (reference sequence). The ends were cut back, 3 bases at V and 7 bases at J, with 13 bases in the middle. The CDR3 consists of 14 residues. CDR3 region: CASSMGRAQQPQHF. The CDR3, as DNA: TGTGCCAGTAGTATGGGGAGGGCCCAACAGCCCCAGCATTTT.

This chain joins TRBV13 and TRBJ2-5, with 9 bases lining up with TRBD2. Germline CDR1 PRHDT, CDR2 FYEKMQ (reference sequence). The V and J ends lost 5 bases and 9 bases, in that order; junction bases with no gene match: 10. The CDR3 spans 14 residues. CDR3 sequence (DNA): TGTGCCAGCAGCCAGCGCGGGGGGGCACAGGCCCAGTACTTC. Residues: CASSQRGGAQAQYF.

The chain joins TRBV10-3 to TRBJ1-3, with 9 bases lining up with TRBD1. Trimming took 5 bases from V and 0 from J; bases not matched to a gene: 5. The V gene's germline CDR1 is ENHRY and CDR2 SYGVKD. This CDR3 is 16 amino acids long. The chain's CDR3 is CAISKQGASSGNTIYF. CDR3 DNA: TGTGCCATCAGTAAACAGGGGGCAAGCTCTGGAAACACCATATATTTT.

The chain carries TRBV18 and TRBJ1-1, with TRBD1 matching 7 bases. V gave up 5 bases and J gave up 5 bases; unmatched junction bases: 5. The V gene's germline CDR1 is KGHSH and CDR2 LQKENI. This CDR3 contains 13 residues. CDR3 nucleotides: TGTGCCAGCTCAACACACAGGGGTACTGAAGCTTTCTTT. Translating gives CASSTHRGTEAFF.

This chain's CDR3 is CASSKYTATYGLSSGNTIYF. In DNA, the CDR3 is TGTGCCAGCAGCAAATATACCGCCACGTACGGACTGAGCTCTGGAAACACCATATATTTT. The V gene is TRBV21-1, the J gene TRBJ1-3. TRBV21-1 represents a pseudogene. This CDR3 is built from 20 residues.

This clone appeared once. The CDR3 region has the DNA TGTGCCAGCAGCCAAGCTTGGGGGCCCACTGAAGCTTTCTTT. It specifies CASSQAWGPTEAFF. The chain recombines TRBV14 with TRBJ1-1; tentatively, D is TRBD1 (6 bases). V gave up 1 base and J gave up 4 bases, with 10 bases separating them. Germline assignment: CDR1 SGHDN and CDR2 FVKESK. The CDR3 contains 14 residues.

This chain links TRBV3-1 (or the pseudogene TRBV3-2) with TRBJ1-2, with 7 bases lining up with TRBD1. The trim removed 4 bases at V and 7 bases at J, leaving 15 bases unmatched. The germline CDR1 and CDR2 sequences are LGHDT and YNNKEL (reference sequence). CDR3 length: 16 residues. The CDR3 DNA sequence: TGTGCCAGCAGCCTGGGGACAGCCCCGGGAGTACGTGGCTACACCTTC. The encoded protein is CASSLGTAPGVRGYTF.

The chain uses TRBV6-5 and TRBJ1-5, with D uncertain. The CDR3 runs 12 residues. Germline-derived CDR1 and CDR2 are MNHEY and SVGAGI. Trimming took off 8 bases at V and 3 bases at J, with 8 bases between the two ends. The CDR3 loop reads CASSDNNQPQHF. The CDR3, as DNA: TGTGCCAGCTCCGACAACAATCAGCCCCAGCATTTT.

V gene TRBV19 combines with J gene TRBJ1-1; D may be TRBD1 (6 bases). Trimming removed 1 base at V and 5 bases at J, with 8 bases between. The germline V gene encodes CDR1 LNHDA and CDR2 SQIVND (reference sequence). The CDR3 runs 13 residues. The DNA of the CDR3 is TGTGCCAGTAGTATAGCACAGGGTACTGAAGCTTTCTTT. Protein sequence: CASSIAQGTEAFF.

This chain links TRBV27 with TRBJ2-5; 7 bases are shared with TRBD2. This CDR3 region has 16 residues. V shed 6 bases, J shed 4 bases, and the junction held 14 bases outside the gene matches. In germline, CDR1 is MNHEY, CDR2 SMNVEV (reference sequence). This CDR3 reads CASSGEGGLGRETQYF. As DNA, the CDR3 is TGTGCCAGCAGCGGAGAGGGAGGGTTGGGAAGAGAGACCCAGTACTTC.

The V gene is TRBV7-2, the J gene TRBJ2-5; possible D gene TRBD2, 6 bases. V lost 4 bases, J lost 5 bases, and 17 bases lay in between. Germline V gives CDR1 SGHTA, CDR2 FQGNSA. The CDR3 consists of 15 residues. The CDR3 sequence: CASSSTGVAWETQYF. CDR3 coding DNA: TGTGCCAGCAGCTCCACGGGGGTGGCGTGGGAGACCCAGTACTTC.

The V gene is TRBV7-7, the J gene TRBJ2-5; tentatively, D is TRBD1 (6 bases). Germline lookup yields CDR1 SSHAT and CDR2 FNYEAQ (reference sequence). Trimming cost V 5 bases and J 5 bases, with 18 bases left between them. This CDR3 region has 15 residues. This chain's CDR3 is CASSILGALQETQYF. CDR3 nucleotides: TGTGCCAGCAGCATCCTGGGGGCGCTTCAGGAGACCCAGTACTTC. The complete variable domain, with remaining parts taken from reference TRBV7-7 and TRBJ2-5, reads GAGVSQSPRYKVTKRGQDVTLRCDPISSHATLYWYQQALGQGPEFLTYFNYEAQPDKSGLPSDRFSAERPEGSISTLTIQRTEQRDSAMYRCASSILGALQETQYFGPGTRLLVL.

This rearrangement joins TRBV6-6 to TRBJ1-2; tentative D call: TRBD1 (6 bases). Germline V lookup: CDR1 MNHNY, CDR2 SVGAGI (reference sequence). The ends were cut back, 7 bases at V and 0 bases at J, with 12 bases in the middle. This CDR3 has 14 amino acids. CDR3 nucleotides: TGTGCCAGCATTGGGGGGGGGCCTAACTATGGCTACACCTTC. Encoded protein: CASIGGGPNYGYTF.

The chain is built from TRBV6-2 or TRBV6-3 and TRBJ1-5; D might be TRBD1 (5 bases). CDR1 is MNHEY, CDR2 SVGEGT, per germline. V was cut by 2 bases and J by 5 bases, with 10 bases left in between. This CDR3 has 14 amino acids. For the CDR3, the DNA is TGTGCCAGCAGTTACCGGACATATGATCAGCCCCAGCATTTT. This translates into CASSYRTYDQPQHF.

This sequence joins TRBV5-5 and TRBJ2-7, with D maybe TRBD1 (5 bases). The CDR3 has 13 amino acids. V lost 4 bases to trimming and J lost 0 bases, with 8 bases between them. CDR1 SGHKS and CDR2 YYEKEE come from the germline V gene (reference sequence). CDR3 protein: CASSQGVSYEQYF. The CDR3 DNA sequence: TGTGCCAGCAGCCAAGGGGTCTCCTACGAGCAGTACTTC.

This clone turned up a few times. The genes are TRBV5-1 and TRBJ2-7; no clear D gene. V lost 2 bases, J lost 6 bases, and 12 bases lay in between. CDR1 and CDR2 from the germline V gene are SGHRS and YFSETQ. The CDR3 sequence is 13 residues long. CDR3 loop: CASSLNSGGEQYF. DNA of the CDR3: TGCGCCAGCAGCTTAAACTCGGGTGGCGAGCAGTACTTC.